Listed below are T cell receptor beta chains from one sample, sequenced in a study of blood T cell repertoires in COVID-19. The protocol was immunoSEQ multiplex PCR, while the TCRdb copy is restricted to in-frame clones and leaves out a portion. The sample lists around 250,000 clones, approximately 92% occurring once. The sample was peripheral blood. The receptors stem from a woman in her thirties or forties who had recovered from COVID-19. Each CDR3 is given with its conserved first and last residue. A D gene is named only where the DNA matches it firmly. A row's size may be missing; if present it is once, few, many or a size class.

TGTGCCAGCAGTTACGGTGCTAGCGTCCACTACAATGAGCAGTTCTTC | CASSYGASVHYNEQFF | - | - | TRBJ2-1 | TRBV6-6
TGCGCCAGCAGCCAAGCGGGGATGAACGAGCAGTACTTC | CASSQAGMNEQYF | - | - | TRBJ2-7 | TRBV4-1
TGTGCCTCCCCCGCTGGGAGCTCCTATAATTCACCCCTCCACTTT | CASPAGSSYNSPLHF | few | - | TRBJ1-6 | TRBV30
TGTGCCAGCAGCTTAGGGAGGGGACTAGCGAACCAAGAGACCCAGTACTTC | CASSLGRGLANQETQYF | - | TRBD2 | TRBJ2-5 | TRBV7-8
TGTGCCAGCACCGGTTTGGCAGGGGGATTCTACGAGCAGTACTTC | CASTGLAGGFYEQYF | - | TRBD1 | TRBJ2-7 | TRBV6-4
TGTGCCAGCAGTTCCCACAATGGCGGGACCGGGGAGCTGTTTTTT | CASSSHNGGTGELFF | - | - | TRBJ2-2 | TRBV7-3
TGTGCCAGCACTATTAATTTCTGGGCAGCGGGGTCCTACAATGAGCAGTTCTTC | CASTINFWAAGSYNEQFF | - | TRBD2 | TRBJ2-1 | TRBV27
TGTGCCAGCTCCCCCAAGAGGGAGACCCAGTACTTC | CASSPKRETQYF | - | - | TRBJ2-5 | TRBV18
TGTGCCAGCAGCGTGGGATCTAGCGGGGGAACCAATGAGCAGTTCTTC | CASSVGSSGGTNEQFF | - | TRBD2 | TRBJ2-1 | TRBV9
TGTGCCAGCAGTTTAATAGAGACAGCGAACACCGGGGAGCTGTTTTTT | CASSLIETANTGELFF | - | - | TRBJ2-2 | TRBV28
TGTGCCTGGAGTCACGGGGATGGTTATGGCTACACCTTC | CAWSHGDGYGYTF | - | - | TRBJ1-2 | TRBV30
TGTGCCAGCAGCCCCTTTGAGGGAGAGACCCAGTACTTC | CASSPFEGETQYF | - | - | TRBJ2-5 | TRBV6-5
TGTGCCAGCAGCGCCGGGACATACAATCAGCCCCAGCATTTT | CASSAGTYNQPQHF | - | - | TRBJ1-5 | TRBV6-5
TGCGCCAGCAGGGCGGCACCCGGGGGAAACACCATATATTTT | CASRAAPGGNTIYF | - | - | TRBJ1-3 | TRBV5-1
TGTGCCAGCAGCAGGGACAATAGCAATCAGCCCCAGCATTTT | CASSRDNSNQPQHF | - | - | TRBJ1-5 | TRBV6-2/TRBV6-3
TGTGCCAGCAGCTTAGAGGCGGGGGTCTCCTACGAGCAGTACTTC | CASSLEAGVSYEQYF | - | TRBD2 | TRBJ2-7 | TRBV11-2
TGTGCCAGCAGCTTGGATTTCGGGGGAGGGCTCTATGAGCAGTTCTTC | CASSLDFGGGLYEQFF | - | TRBD2 | TRBJ2-1 | TRBV5-8
TGTGCCAGCAGGACAGGGTATAGCAATCAGCCCCAGCATTTT | CASRTGYSNQPQHF | - | TRBD1 | TRBJ1-5 | TRBV27
TGTGCCAGCAGCAACTCTGGAAACACCATATATTTT | CASSNSGNTIYF | - | - | TRBJ1-3 | TRBV12-3/TRBV12-4
TGTGCCAGCAGCTCAGGGGAACAGCCCCAGCATTTT | CASSSGEQPQHF | - | - | TRBJ1-5 | TRBV7-9
TGTGCCAGCAGTTCCGGAGGAGGCTACACCTTC | CASSSGGGYTF | - | - | TRBJ1-2 | TRBV6-5
TGTGCCAGTAGTCTCCCCCCTTTGGGACAGGGGGGACGCGGCTACACCTTC | CASSLPPLGQGGRGYTF | - | TRBD1 | TRBJ1-2 | TRBV19
TGTGCCAGCAGTGAATCGCGGGGACTGGGTTATGGCTACACCTTC | CASSESRGLGYGYTF | - | - | TRBJ1-2 | TRBV25-1
TGTGCCTGGAGCCCATCCCCAGGGTACGAGACCCAGTACTTC | CAWSPSPGYETQYF | - | - | TRBJ2-5 | TRBV30
TGTGCCAGTAGTATTCTGGGCTCTGAAGCTTTCTTT | CASSILGSEAFF | - | - | TRBJ1-1 | TRBV19
TGTGCCAGCAGCCAAGGGGGGGTCGGTCCTACTACTAGCAATCAGCCCCAGCATTTT | CASSQGGVGPTTSNQPQHF | - | - | TRBJ1-5 | TRBV3-1/TRBV3-2
TGCAGCGTTCGGACAGGCTCCTACGAGCAGTACTTC | CSVRTGSYEQYF | - | TRBD1 | TRBJ2-7 | TRBV29-1
TGTGCCAGCAGCATAAGACCGGGACTAGCGGGGTCACGCACAGATACGCAGTATTTT | CASSIRPGLAGSRTDTQYF | - | TRBD2 | TRBJ2-3 | TRBV11-3
TGCGCCAGCAGCTTGTCCGACAGGACAGACCAGTTCTTC | CASSLSDRTDQFF | - | - | TRBJ2-1 | TRBV5-1
TGCGCCAGCAGCCAAGTGGCAGGGGTCCGGGAAAAACTGTTTTTT | CASSQVAGVREKLFF | - | - | TRBJ1-4 | TRBV4-3
TGTGCCAGCAGTTACCAACAGGGGGCAGGCACTGAAGCTTTCTTT | CASSYQQGAGTEAFF | - | TRBD1 | TRBJ1-1 | TRBV6-5
TGTGCCAGCAGTTACTCAGCGAACGGAGCCTATGGCTACACCTTC | CASSYSANGAYGYTF | - | - | TRBJ1-2 | TRBV6-5
TGTGCCAGCAGCCCCCCAGGGACTAGCGACACAGATACGCAGTATTTT | CASSPPGTSDTDTQYF | few | TRBD2 | TRBJ2-3 | TRBV9
TGTGCTAGTGGACCCCCAGGCCGCACTGAAGCTTTCTTT | CASGPPGRTEAFF | - | - | TRBJ1-1 | TRBV12-5
TGCGCCAGCAGTGAGGCGACAGCTGAAGCTTTCTTT | CASSEATAEAFF | - | - | TRBJ1-1 | TRBV10-2
TGTGCCAGCAGCTTAGCAGGGCGACAGAATTCCTACAATGAGCAGTTCTTC | CASSLAGRQNSYNEQFF | - | - | TRBJ2-1 | TRBV7-9
TGTGCCAGCAGCTTAGATTCTAAATATTCCACCTTC | CASSLDSKYSTF | - | - | TRBJ1-2 | TRBV7-9
TGTGCCTGGAGTCAGAACAGGGGGCAAGAGACCCAGTACTTC | CAWSQNRGQETQYF | - | TRBD1 | TRBJ2-5 | TRBV30
TGTGCCAGCAGTCCGGGACTCTTTGGGGAGCTGTTTTTT | CASSPGLFGELFF | - | - | TRBJ2-2 | TRBV2
TGTGCCAGCAGTAGAGGGACTCCTTCGAGCACAGATACGCAGTATTTT | CASSRGTPSSTDTQYF | - | - | TRBJ2-3 | TRBV7-8
TGTGCCAGCAGCCCGAGAAACACCGGGGAGCTGTTTTTT | CASSPRNTGELFF | - | - | TRBJ2-2 | TRBV12-3/TRBV12-4
TGTGCCAGCAGCGTCCGGGACAGGGATTGTTCCGGGGAGCTGTTTTTT | CASSVRDRDCSGELFF | - | - | TRBJ2-2 | TRBV21-1
TGTGCCAGTAGCTTCGCCGGGACAAATAATCAGCCCCAGCATTTT | CASSFAGTNNQPQHF | - | - | TRBJ1-5 | TRBV19
TGTGCCAGCAGCCAAACTAGCGGGGGGGCCTACGAGCAGTACTTC | CASSQTSGGAYEQYF | - | TRBD2 | TRBJ2-7 | TRBV3-1/TRBV3-2
TGTGCCAGCAGCCAGAGGGGGAGGGACCAACGGACAGATACGCAGTATTTT | CASSQRGRDQRTDTQYF | - | - | TRBJ2-3 | TRBV7-2
TGCAGCGTTGAAGGGCAGGTCTACGAGCAGTACTTC | CSVEGQVYEQYF | - | - | TRBJ2-7 | TRBV29-1
TGTGCCAGCAGACTCTCTAGTCAGCCCCAGCATTTT | CASRLSSQPQHF | - | - | TRBJ1-5 | TRBV12-3/TRBV12-4
TGTGCCAGCAGCCCCGGGGCTAGCGGGAGTCTGGAGACCCAGTACTTC | CASSPGASGSLETQYF | - | TRBD2 | TRBJ2-5 | TRBV11-2
TGTGCCAGCACCCTCTCCGGGACAGGGGTCGAGGGCTACACCTTC | CASTLSGTGVEGYTF | once | TRBD1 | TRBJ1-2 | TRBV2
TGTGCCAGCAGCCGCCGCGGCAGCCCTCAATCACCCCTCCACTTT | CASSRRGSPQSPLHF | - | - | TRBJ1-6 | TRBV3-1/TRBV3-2
TGCGCCAGCAGCCAACCGGGCGCACAGGGGAAATATGGCTACACCTTC | CASSQPGAQGKYGYTF | once | TRBD1 | TRBJ1-2 | TRBV5-1
TGTGCCAGCGGTCGGGGGACTTCCTACGAGCAGTACTTC | CASGRGTSYEQYF | once | - | TRBJ2-7 | TRBV21-1
TGTGCCTGGGACGAGCTGTTTAGTTCCGGGGAGCTGTTTTTT | CAWDELFSSGELFF | - | - | TRBJ2-2 | TRBV30
TGTGCCAGCAGTACCAAAGCGGGAGGGATCTACAATGAGCAGTTCTTC | CASSTKAGGIYNEQFF | - | TRBD2 | TRBJ2-1 | TRBV6-2/TRBV6-3
TGCGCCAGCAGCCAGGACTCAAACAGGGATCATGGCTACACCTTC | CASSQDSNRDHGYTF | - | - | TRBJ1-2 | TRBV4-1
TGTGCCAGCAGTTCGGGACAGTACGTCGGTTCACCCCTCCACTTT | CASSSGQYVGSPLHF | - | TRBD1 | TRBJ1-6 | TRBV27